These T cell receptor beta chains were read from a single sample in a study of blood T cell repertoires in COVID-19. Here immunoSEQ multiplex PCR was the method, and the copy in TCRdb shows in-frame clones only, minus some. The sample contains 150,000 to 200,000 clones, approximately 80% of which appear only once. Input material: PBMCs or T cells enriched from blood (not recorded which). These receptors originate from a man aged 70 or older who had been exposed to COVID-19. Both conserved end residues are part of each CDR3. The order of the fields is CDR3 DNA, CDR3 protein, clone size, J gene, V gene, D gene. A D gene is named only where the DNA matches it firmly. Clone size appears in some rows only: once, few, many, or a class for an expanded clone.

TGTGCCAGCAGACTAACAAGACTCGTATACAATGAGCAGTTCTTC | CASRLTRLVYNEQFF | - | TRBJ2-1 | TRBV27 | -
TGCGCCAGCAGCCCTGAGACAGGGGGCGCTTCACCCCTCCACTTT | CASSPETGGASPLHF | - | TRBJ1-6 | TRBV5-1 | TRBD1
TGTGCCAGCAGCTTCCGCGCGTTTGCGAACTCCTACGAGCAGTACTTC | CASSFRAFANSYEQYF | - | TRBJ2-7 | TRBV5-4 | -
TGTGCCAGCAGCCCAGGGGGGACCGGGGAGCTGTTTTTT | CASSPGGTGELFF | once | TRBJ2-2 | TRBV12-3/TRBV12-4 | -
TGTGCCAGCAGTTCAGATGGGGGACAGGGGGTTGGCTACACCTTC | CASSSDGGQGVGYTF | - | TRBJ1-2 | TRBV6-5 | TRBD1
TGTGCCAGCAGTGAAATTTACAGCTATGGCTACACCTTC | CASSEIYSYGYTF | - | TRBJ1-2 | TRBV25-1 | -
TGCGCCAGCAGGGACCAGGGTCGCTCTGGAAACACCATATATTTT | CASRDQGRSGNTIYF | - | TRBJ1-3 | TRBV10-2 | -
TGCGCCAGCAGCCAAGATCAACGGGGAGGGACGGATACGCAGTATTTT | CASSQDQRGGTDTQYF | - | TRBJ2-3 | TRBV4-3 | TRBD2
TGTGCCAGCAGTGCCTACCCAGCCGGGAACTCCTACGAGCAGTACTTC | CASSAYPAGNSYEQYF | - | TRBJ2-7 | TRBV2 | -
TGTGCCAGCGGCCGGGACAGGGGACAGCCCCAGCATTTT | CASGRDRGQPQHF | once | TRBJ1-5 | TRBV7-9 | TRBD1
TGTGCCAGCAGCTCCTGGTCAGGGGGCGGGGGCCGTCCCCACGAGCAGTACTTC | CASSSWSGGGGRPHEQYF | - | TRBJ2-7 | TRBV7-9 | -
TGTGCCAGCAGCGCCAGGGGACAGGGAGGTTCACCCCTCCACTTT | CASSARGQGGSPLHF | - | TRBJ1-6 | TRBV9 | TRBD1
TGTGCCATCAGTGCGTCACAGGCCGATAATGAAAAACTGTTTTTT | CAISASQADNEKLFF | - | TRBJ1-4 | TRBV10-3 | -